These 8 T cell receptor beta chains share one sample of origin, sequenced in a study of blood T cells in healthy people across ages (dated by TCRdb to the mid-2010s). Preparation of the library involved 5' RACE. A second roughly 6 to 11 cycle PCR used a sample-barcoded 5' primer and a J-beta primer mix. The public reads were run again by TCRdb, first through fastp at Q25 and then through MiXCR, and only productive beta chains were kept. Records with the same CDR3 protein are collapsed into one entry carrying the most frequent genes and DNA. Here the sample has around 1,800,000 distinct CDR3 sequences; 30% to 40% occur a single time. Of the sample, around 23% falls within the top ten clones. Sequenced material: blood. The receptors here all came from a human donor in good health.

This clonotype has only a few counts. The chain recombines TRBV6-5 with TRBJ2-7; TRBD1 might be the D (6 bases). This CDR3 spans 15 amino acids. CDR1 is MNHEY and CDR2 is SVGAGI in the germline V gene. V lost 6 bases to trimming and J lost 2 bases, with 17 bases between them. Here the CDR3 reads CASSPDRVLTYEQYF. As DNA, the CDR3 is TGTGCCAGCAGCCCGGACAGAGTCCTCACCTACGAGCAGTACTTC.

Worth noting for this clonotype: This could be a read error, since a much larger clone is one nucleotide away. The chain has TRBV29-1 and TRBJ2-5; either TRBD1 or TRBD2 may supply D (5 bases each). V lost 2 bases to trimming and J lost 2 bases, with 12 bases between them. Germline assignment: CDR1 SQVTM and CDR2 ANQGSEA. The CDR3 consists of 14 residues. CDR3 coding DNA: TGCAGCGTTGAATCCTGGGGACCTCAAGAGACCCAGTACTTC. Its translation is CSVESWGPQETQYF.

As for this clonotype: Germline and junction disagree at one end, which may indicate a read error. The J gene is TRBJ2-7, the V gene TRBV7-9; 9 bases map to TRBD1. The CDR3 is 15 amino acids. The germline gives CDR1 SEHNR, CDR2 FQNEAQ (reference sequence). CDR3 DNA: TGTGCCAGCAGCGCTACGGACAGGGGTAAATACGAGCGGTACTTC. Translated: CASSATDRGKYERYF.

Only a few counts were recorded for this clonotype. The V call is TRBV7-2, the J call TRBJ2-4; D possibly corresponds to TRBD2 (5 bases). Deletions cut 2 bases from V and 7 bases from J, with 12 bases between. The CDR3 totals 14 residues. The V gene's germline CDR1 is SGHTA and CDR2 FQGNSA. In nucleotides, the CDR3 is TGTGCCAGCAGCTTAACGAGGGCTCGGAACATTCAGTACTTC. This encodes CASSLTRARNIQYF.

There are a few counts of this clonotype. J is TRBJ2-3 and V is TRBV28; TRBD1 might be the D (6 bases). Germline lookup yields CDR1 MDHEN and CDR2 SYDVKM. CDR3 length equals 17 residues. The ends were cut back, 1 base at V and 0 bases at J, with 14 bases in the middle. The CDR3 here is CASSLFIPRGSTDTQYF. The DNA for the CDR3 is TGTGCCAGCAGTTTATTCATCCCAAGGGGGAGCACAGATACGCAGTATTTT.

Many counts were recorded for this clonotype. This chain links TRBV7-2 with TRBJ2-1, with TRBD2 matching 14 bases. V dropped 5 bases and J dropped 7; count of bases not matched to a gene: 4. The CDR3 spans 15 residues. The germline gives CDR1 SGHTA, CDR2 FQGNSA. CDR3 nucleotides: TGTGCCAGCAGCCCGGGACTAGCGGGGGTGAATGAGCAGTTCTTC. This codes for CASSPGLAGVNEQFF.

This clonotype has a handful of counts. The rearrangement joins TRBV7-9 to TRBJ2-1; 11 bases match TRBD2. Looked up from germline, CDR1 is SEHNR and CDR2 is FQNEAQ (reference sequence). CDR3 length: 16 amino acids. The trim removed 4 bases at V and 8 bases at J, leaving 10 bases unmatched. Here the CDR3 DNA reads TGTGCCAGCAGCTATAGCGGGGGGGCCTGGTTGGATGAGCAGTTCTTC. Protein product: CASSYSGGAWLDEQFF.

This rearrangement joins TRBV27 to TRBJ1-6, with TRBD1 matching 7 bases. With V trimmed by 8 bases and J by 0 bases, 13 bases remained unmatched. The CDR3 runs 18 residues. Germline V lookup: CDR1 MNHEY, CDR2 SMNVEV (reference sequence). CDR3 nucleotides: TGTGCCAGCGGAGAGATAGGGACAGCAAGCTCCTATAATTCACCCCTCCACTTT. It is translated as CASGEIGTASSYNSPLHF.